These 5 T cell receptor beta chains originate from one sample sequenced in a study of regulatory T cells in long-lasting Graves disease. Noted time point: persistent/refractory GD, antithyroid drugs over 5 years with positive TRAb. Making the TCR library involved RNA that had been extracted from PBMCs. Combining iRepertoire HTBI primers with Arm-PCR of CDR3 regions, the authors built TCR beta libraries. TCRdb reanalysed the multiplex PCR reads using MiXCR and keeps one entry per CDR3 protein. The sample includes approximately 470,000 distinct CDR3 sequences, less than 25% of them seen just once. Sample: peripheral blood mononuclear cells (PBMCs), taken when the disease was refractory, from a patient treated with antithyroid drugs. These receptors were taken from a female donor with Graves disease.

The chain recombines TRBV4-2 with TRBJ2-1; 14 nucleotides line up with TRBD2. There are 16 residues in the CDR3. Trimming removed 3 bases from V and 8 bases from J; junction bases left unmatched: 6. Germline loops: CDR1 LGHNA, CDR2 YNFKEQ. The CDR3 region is CASSHASGLAGDEQFF. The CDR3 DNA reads TGTGCCAGCAGCCACGCGTCGGGACTAGCGGGAGATGAGCAGTTCTTC.

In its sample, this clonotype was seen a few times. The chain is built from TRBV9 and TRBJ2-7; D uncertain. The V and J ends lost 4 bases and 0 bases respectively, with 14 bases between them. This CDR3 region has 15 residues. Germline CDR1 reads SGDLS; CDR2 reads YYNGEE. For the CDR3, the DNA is TGTGCCAGCAGCCCAGGAGAGGTCCGCTCCTACGAGCAGTACTTC. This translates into CASSPGEVRSYEQYF.

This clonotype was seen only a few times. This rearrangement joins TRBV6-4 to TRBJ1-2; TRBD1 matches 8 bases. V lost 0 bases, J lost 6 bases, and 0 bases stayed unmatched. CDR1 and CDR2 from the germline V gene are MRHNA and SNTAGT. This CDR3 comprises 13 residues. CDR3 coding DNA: TGTGCCAGCAGTGACTCACAGGGGGATGGCTACACCTTC. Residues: CASSDSQGDGYTF.

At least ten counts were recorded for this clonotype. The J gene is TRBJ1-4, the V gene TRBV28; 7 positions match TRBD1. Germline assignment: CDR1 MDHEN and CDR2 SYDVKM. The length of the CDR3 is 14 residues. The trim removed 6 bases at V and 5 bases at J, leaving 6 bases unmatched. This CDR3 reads CASSNRGLNEKLFF. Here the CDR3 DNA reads TGTGCCAGCAGCAACAGGGGATTAAATGAAAAACTGTTTTTT. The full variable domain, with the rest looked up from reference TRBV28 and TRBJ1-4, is DVKVTQSSRYLVKRTGEKVFLECVQDMDHENMFWYRQDPGLGLRLIYFSYDVKMKEKGDIPEGYSVSREKKERFSLILESASTNQTSMYLCASSNRGLNEKLFFGSGTQLSVL.

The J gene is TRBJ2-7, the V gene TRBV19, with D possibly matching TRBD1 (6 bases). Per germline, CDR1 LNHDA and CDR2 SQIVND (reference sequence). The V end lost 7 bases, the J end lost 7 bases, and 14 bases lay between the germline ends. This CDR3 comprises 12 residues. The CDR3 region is CASTTGAGEQYF. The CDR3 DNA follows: TGTGCCAGTACGACAGGCGCGGGTGAGCAGTACTTC.